Listed here are 3 T cell receptor beta chains from one sample, sequenced in a study of T cells after yellow fever vaccination. A single record per CDR3 protein comes from TCRdb applying MiXCR to the 5' RACE reads. The sample contains around 350,000 distinct CDR3 sequences, 9.5% to 13% of which appear only once. This specimen was PBMCs, taken on the day of the first yellow fever vaccination. Source of these receptors: a man younger than 30 who received the YFV17D yellow fever vaccine.

The V and J genes are TRBV4-2 and TRBJ1-4; D is undetermined. Germline values: CDR1 LGHNA, CDR2 YNFKEQ. The CDR3 consists of 12 residues. Trimming took off 2 bases at V and 7 bases at J, with 5 bases between the two ends. The CDR3 region is CASSQPGEKLFF. DNA for the CDR3: TGTGCCAGCAGCCAACCGGGTGAAAAACTGTTTTTT.

This chain links TRBV27 with TRBJ2-3; TRBD2 is a possible D gene (5 bases). The CDR3 runs 11 residues. V shed 7 bases and J shed 4 bases, with 6 bases lying between them. CDR1 and CDR2 from the germline V gene are MNHEY and SMNVEV (reference sequence). DNA for the CDR3: TGTGCCAGCAAGAGGGCAGATACGCAGTATTTT. It yields the protein CASKRADTQYF.

This clonotype has a handful of counts. The V and J genes are TRBV6-5 and TRBJ2-2; 14 bases match TRBD2. After removal of 5 bases from V and 5 bases from J, the junction contained 10 bases not matched to a gene. The length of the CDR3 is 18 residues. Germline V CDR1 and CDR2: MNHEY, SVGAGI. As DNA, the CDR3 is TGTGCCAGCAGTCCTCGACTAGCGGGGGGGTTAGAAACCGGGGAGCTGTTTTTT. Amino acid sequence: CASSPRLAGGLETGELFF.